These T cell receptor beta chains were read from a single sample in a study of siplizumab effects on memory and regulatory T cells. Sequencing used immunoSEQ multiplex PCR; TCRdb keeps in-frame clones, though not all of them. The sample yields about 72,000 clones, around 90% seen once. The sequencing input was CD8+ T cells sorted from blood. The receptors originated from a human donor in good health. CDR3s include the opening cysteine and the closing phenylalanine or tryptophan. The D gene is left open where the match is weak. Where a row states a size, it is once, few, many or the class of an expanded clone; other rows omit it.

clone_size	v_call	d_call	j_call	cdr3_nt	cdr3_aa
-	TRBV5-8	TRBD1	TRBJ1-6	TGTGCCAGCAGCGTAGGGACAGGAGCCTCACCCCTCCACTTT	CASSVGTGASPLHF
-	TRBV10-2	TRBD1	TRBJ1-1	TGCGCCAGCACGACAGGGAATCTATTGAACACTGAAGCTTTCTTT	CASTTGNLLNTEAFF
-	TRBV4-2	-	TRBJ1-6	TGTGCCAGCAGCCAAGATTTGTCCGCAGGGAGCTCCTATAATTCACCCCTCCACTTT	CASSQDLSAGSSYNSPLHF
-	TRBV5-6	-	TRBJ2-7	TGTGCCAGCAGCTCCGTCGGGACTTCCTACGAGCAGTACTTC	CASSSVGTSYEQYF
-	TRBV7-9	-	TRBJ2-5	TGTGCCAGCAGCTTAAGCAGCCAAGAGACCCAGTACTTC	CASSLSSQETQYF
-	TRBV4-1	-	TRBJ1-1	TGCGCCAGCAGCCAAGATAAGGGAATGTCTACAGAAGCTTTCTTT	CASSQDKGMSTEAFF
-	TRBV7-9	TRBD1	TRBJ1-1	TGTGCCAGCAGCACGGACAGGGGAGCGAACACTGAAGCTTTCTTT	CASSTDRGANTEAFF
-	TRBV7-6	-	TRBJ2-1	TGTGCCAGCAGCTTACCGGGACCGGACAATGAGCAGTTCTTC	CASSLPGPDNEQFF
once	TRBV29-1	-	TRBJ2-2	TGCAGCGTTGATACAGCGAACACCGGGGAGCTGTTTTTT	CSVDTANTGELFF
-	TRBV29-1	-	TRBJ1-1	TGCAGCGTTTGGACACCCCACATGAACACTGAAGCTTTCTTT	CSVWTPHMNTEAFF
-	TRBV7-9	-	TRBJ2-7	TGTGCCAGCAGCTTAGCCGGGATACGCTCCTACGAGCAGTACTTC	CASSLAGIRSYEQYF
-	TRBV29-1	-	TRBJ2-7	TGCAGCGTTGGGGGGTATGGGCAGGGAGCATACGAGCAGTACTTC	CSVGGYGQGAYEQYF
-	TRBV11-2	-	TRBJ1-2	TGTGCCAGCAGCTTAGATCTGGGGCATTTGCTGAATGGCTACACCTTC	CASSLDLGHLLNGYTF
-	TRBV6-1	-	TRBJ1-1	TGTGCCAGCAGTGAAGAGGTTAACCCGGAAGCTTTCTTT	CASSEEVNPEAFF
few	TRBV19	TRBD2	TRBJ2-7	TGTGCCAGTAGAGGGACTAGCGGGCCCTACGAGCAGTACTTC	CASRGTSGPYEQYF
-	TRBV7-7	TRBD1	TRBJ2-7	TGTGCCAGCAGCCCGCGGACAGGGGATCGCGAGCAGTACTTC	CASSPRTGDREQYF
-	TRBV5-4	TRBD2	TRBJ2-5	TGTGCCAGCAGCAACCGATTACTAGCGGGGGAGCAAGAGACCCAGTACTTC	CASSNRLLAGEQETQYF
-	TRBV19	TRBD2	TRBJ2-4	TGTGCCAGTAGCGGACTAGATTGGTGGGACATTCAGTACTTC	CASSGLDWWDIQYF
-	TRBV5-1	-	TRBJ1-1	TGCGCCAGCAGCTTGGGAGTCGGTCGCACTGAAGCTTTCTTT	CASSLGVGRTEAFF
few	TRBV5-1	-	TRBJ2-3	TGCGCCAGCAGCCGGGGGACGGGGACTGAGAGCACAGATACGCAGTATTTT	CASSRGTGTESTDTQYF
-	TRBV4-1	TRBD1	TRBJ2-7	TGCGCCAGCAGCCAATCCCCGGACAGGGGGGACTACGAGCAGTACTTC	CASSQSPDRGDYEQYF
-	TRBV7-6	-	TRBJ2-1	TGTGCCAGCAGCTTAGGTGCGGGATTCTTTACGGGTGAGCAGTTCTTC	CASSLGAGFFTGEQFF
-	TRBV7-6	TRBD1	TRBJ1-1	TGTGCCAGCAGCCCTACCGGGACAGAGAAAGCTTTCTTT	CASSPTGTEKAFF
-	TRBV19	-	TRBJ1-1	TGTGCCAGTAGTATCGGGTCGAACACTGAAGCTTTCTTT	CASSIGSNTEAFF
once	TRBV18	-	TRBJ2-7	TGTGCCAGCTCACCACCTGACAGGCACTCGACCTACGAGCAGTACTTC	CASSPPDRHSTYEQYF
-	TRBV2	-	TRBJ2-7	TGTGCCAGCAGGGCCCTTGGGGAACCCAGGCGCTCCGAGCAGTACTTC	CASRALGEPRRSEQYF
-	TRBV9	-	TRBJ2-2	TGTGCCAGCAGCGTAGCAACAGTAGTTACCGGGGAGCTGTTTTTT	CASSVATVVTGELFF
once	TRBV5-1	-	TRBJ1-1	TGCGCCAGCAGCTCAGACCTGAACACTGAAGCTTTCTTT	CASSSDLNTEAFF
once	TRBV7-9	-	TRBJ1-4	TGTGCCAGCAGTTCAAACAGAGGAGCAACTAATGAAAAACTGTTTTTT	CASSSNRGATNEKLFF
-	TRBV6-6	TRBD1	TRBJ2-7	TGTGCCAGCGTATGGGACAGCTCCTACGAGCAGTACTTC	CASVWDSSYEQYF
few	TRBV5-8	-	TRBJ2-7	TGTGCCAGCAGCTTTTCGACAAGCTACGAGCAGTACTTC	CASSFSTSYEQYF
-	TRBV19	-	TRBJ1-2	TGTGCCAGTAGTATTGCCAGGGACGGCTACACCTTC	CASSIARDGYTF
-	TRBV5-1	-	TRBJ2-7	TGCGCCAGCAGAAATAGCGATTACGAGCAGTACTTC	CASRNSDYEQYF
-	TRBV5-6	-	TRBJ1-3	TGTGCCAGCAGCTTTCCCTACGCTGGAAACACCATATATTTT	CASSFPYAGNTIYF
-	TRBV28	-	TRBJ2-2	TGTGCCAGCAGTAGCAGGGGCGACCCCGGTAGGGAGCTGTTTTTT	CASSSRGDPGRELFF
-	TRBV11-2	-	TRBJ1-3	TGTGCCAGCAGCTCCACACAGGGAAACACCATATATTTT	CASSSTQGNTIYF
-	TRBV6-5	-	TRBJ1-3	TGTGCCAGCAGTTACAGCTCTGGAAACACCATATATTTT	CASSYSSGNTIYF
-	TRBV9	TRBD1	TRBJ2-2	TGTGCCAGCAGGGAGACAGGGGCCTTGAACACCGGGGAGCTGTTTTTT	CASRETGALNTGELFF
-	TRBV27	TRBD1	TRBJ1-6	TGTGCCAGCAGACCCGCGCTCCGGGACAGGGAATCCTATAATTCACCCCTCCACTTT	CASRPALRDRESYNSPLHF
-	TRBV5-1	-	TRBJ2-7	TGCGCCAGCAGCTTGGATTCCTTTTTCCCCTACGAGCAGTACTTC	CASSLDSFFPYEQYF
-	TRBV9	-	TRBJ2-1	TGTGCCAGCAGCCCAGGCACCTACAATGAGCAGTTCTTC	CASSPGTYNEQFF
-	TRBV19	TRBD1	TRBJ2-1	TGTGCCAGTAGTCTCGGGACAGGGGTGGGCAATGAGCAGTTCTTC	CASSLGTGVGNEQFF
-	TRBV11-2	-	TRBJ2-7	TGTGCCAGCAGCTTATCTGCAGTAGTTTTGGCAGGGACCTACGAGCAGTACTTC	CASSLSAVVLAGTYEQYF
few	TRBV5-6	TRBD1	TRBJ1-5	TGTGCCAGCAGCTTGATAGGGGGCGGTAACCAGCCCCAGCATTTT	CASSLIGGGNQPQHF
-	TRBV10-2	-	TRBJ2-1	TGCGCCAGCAGTGATTACTCACCGGTTGAGTTCTTC	CASSDYSPVEFF
-	TRBV6-5	-	TRBJ1-1	TGTGCCAGCACTGAGACGATCCGGGGCACTGAAGCTTTCTTT	CASTETIRGTEAFF
-	TRBV19	TRBD2	TRBJ2-7	TGTGCCAGTAGTATCTCCGGGACTAGCGGGAGGAATGTATACGAGCAGTACTTC	CASSISGTSGRNVYEQYF
-	TRBV7-9	TRBD1	TRBJ2-1	TGTGCCAGCAGGGCCGGGACAGGGGGGAATGAGCAGTTCTTC	CASRAGTGGNEQFF
-	TRBV19	-	TRBJ1-5	TGTGCCAGTAGTATTACCGGAGGTCAATTTGAAAATCAGCCCCAGCATTTT	CASSITGGQFENQPQHF
-	TRBV30	-	TRBJ2-7	TGTGCCTGGACCACGGGAACAAGGGACGAGCAGTACTTC	CAWTTGTRDEQYF
-	TRBV9	TRBD2	TRBJ2-1	TGTGCCAGCAGCGTAGATAGCCCAGGAGTAGCGGGAGATGTCAATGAGCAGTTCTTC	CASSVDSPGVAGDVNEQFF
once	TRBV21-1	-	TRBJ2-7	TGTGCCAGCAGCCTAGCAAGGATAGAACGGAGATGGAGACAGGGGCGCCACGAGCAGTACTTC	CASSLARIERRWRQGRHEQYF
-	TRBV18	-	TRBJ2-7	TGTGCCAGCTCACCGCCGCAGGAGTACGAGCAGTACTTC	CASSPPQEYEQYF
-	TRBV23-1	-	TRBJ1-4	TGCGCCAGCAGTCAATCCTGGATTTCGGCTAATGAAAAACTGTTTTTT	CASSQSWISANEKLFF